This record looks at one T cell receptor (beta chain) sequence and its context. It has no known antigen specificity. No base quality information exists; no much larger clone differs at one position. The germline V gene sets CDR1 to SGHAT and CDR2 to FQNNGV. Relative to germline, V is 0 bases shorter and J is 4 bases shorter, with 10 bases between their ends. The CDR3 sequence holds 15 residues, the cysteine and phenylalanine included. Solely the CDR3 DNA is kept, with 45 bases framed from the first base. The data originate from a study of T-cell memory formation after mild COVID-19 (dated by TCRdb to the early 2020s). At the level of the whole study: TCR sequence clusters from the two donors were found to be largely donor specific. T-cell clones expanding and contracting after mild COVID-19 in a couple of donors were tracked by longitudinal TCRalpha and TCRbeta repertoire sequencing. The cohort comprised two young, previously healthy adult volunteers, one female and one male. Study-wide conclusions, independent of this receptor: The study covered only a couple of mild cases, and larger cohorts including severe cases with pre-infection samples were considered necessary. Contracting CD4+ clones were found mainly in CM and EM memory subsets, while CD8+ clones were enriched in EMRA. Some responding clones were found in pre-infection memory, which suggests that pre-existing cross-reactive memory T cells took part in the SARS-CoV-2 response. Balanced CD4/CD8 phenotypes were observed for clones contracting from day 15 to 85, whereas a bias towards CD4+ was observed for a second wave of clones expanding from day 15 to 37. The second-wave clones that peaked on day 37 were not confirmed to be SARS-CoV-2 specific.

Sequencer: Illumina NovaSeq 6000. cDNA libraries for TCRalpha and TCRbeta were prepared by 5'RACE using constant-segment primers, with sample barcodes and unique molecular identifiers added. RNA was extracted from every sample with Trizol reagent. Amplification of the libraries took two PCR steps, and the second step added a second sample barcode plus Illumina TruSeq adapters. Libraries were sequenced on an Illumina NovaSeq with 2 x 150 bp paired-end reads. The study's own analysis went as follows. Reads were demultiplexed and collapsed into UMI-guided consensus sequences with migec v1.2.7. Using mixcr v2.1.11, UMI consensuses were aligned to TRA and TRB V and J templates and then assembled into clonotypes. A clonotype was counted as expanded or contracted only if both edgeR and NoisET called the change significant, with noise models trained on biological replicates. For edgeR calls, a false discovery rate-adjusted p below 0.01 and a log2 fold-change threshold of 1 were applied. As an exploratory analysis of dynamics, PCA with hierarchical clustering was applied to max-normalized trajectories of the 1000 most abundant clonotypes. The CD4 or CD8 phenotype of responding clones was assigned using the separately sequenced CD4+ and CD8+ repertoires. TCRdb passed the public sequencing reads through fastp at Q25 and MiXCR, retaining productive beta sequences. Rows matching on CDR3 protein sequence are summarized as one entry with the most common DNA and genes. These V and J calls derive from TCRdb rather than the authors' analysis. For this sample there are some 290,000 distinct CDR3 sequences; 15% to 20% appear just once. Jointly, the top ten make up 20% to 25% of the sample.

Ficoll-Paque density gradient centrifugation was used to isolate PBMCs. Sequencing input: PBMCs or a T cell subset sorted from them (not recorded which). The sequence joins TRBV11-2 to TRBJ2-1, with no confident D gene call. The sequence was obtained from a man younger than 35 who had mild COVID-19 (a few samples of this study predate the infection). The sample titles of this study are shuffled in the database, so cell type and time point are left out; the donor was told from shared clones. The CDR3 protein: CASSLDRLQYNEQFF. The nucleotide sequence reads as follows: TGTGCCAGCAGCTTAGATCGATTGCAGTACAATGAGCAGTTCTTC.